The 3 T cell receptor beta chains below all came from one sample that was sequenced in a study of response to subunit inactivated influenza vaccine. Each CDR3 protein gets one entry after TCRdb re-called the RT-PCR reads with MiXCR. The sample includes about 190,000 distinct CDR3 sequences, around 14% of them seen just once. This specimen was CD8+ T cells sorted from PBMCs, taken 4 to 6 days after vaccination. The receptors shown here come from a man aged 50-60 years who received an inactivated influenza vaccine.

This chain links TRBV6-2 or TRBV6-3 with TRBJ1-5; D gene ambiguous. Germline assignment: CDR1 MNHEY and CDR2 SVGEGT. This CDR3 comprises 15 residues. Deletions cut 5 bases from V and 3 bases from J, with 14 bases between. Here the CDR3 DNA reads TGTGCCAGCAGTGATATTCGACACCTCAATCAGCCCCAGCATTTT. Amino acids: CASSDIRHLNQPQHF.

This clonotype turned up a few times. The rearrangement uses TRBV6-5 and TRBJ2-7; D is ambiguous. V gave up 3 bases and J gave up 7 bases, with 13 bases separating them. The CDR3 has 13 residues. The V gene's germline CDR1 is MNHEY and CDR2 SVGAGI. CDR3 region: CASSYLNPREQYF. In nucleotides, the CDR3 is TGTGCCAGCAGTTATTTAAACCCCCGGGAGCAGTACTTC.

This clonotype showed up just a few times. The chain is built from TRBV4-3 and TRBJ2-1; 12 nucleotides line up with TRBD2. J lost 2 bases, V lost 1 base, and 9 bases had no gene match. The germline V gene encodes CDR1 LGHNA and CDR2 YSLEER. The CDR3 runs 19 residues. The CDR3 protein is CASSQVRTSGVGAYNEQFF. The CDR3, as DNA: TGCGCCAGCAGCCAAGTCCGGACTAGCGGGGTCGGGGCCTACAATGAGCAGTTCTTC.